This is a list of T cell receptor beta chains from one sample in a study of T cell responses to AZD1222 COVID-19 vaccine. Sequencing used immunoSEQ multiplex PCR; TCRdb keeps in-frame clones, though not all of them. The repertoire consists of some 180,000 clones, with approximately 92% occurring once and the leading ten covering roughly 1.4%. The sequenced sample was peripheral blood, obtained on day 0 of AZD1222 vaccination. All receptors derive from an adult in good health. Both conserved end residues are part of each CDR3. A D gene is named only where the DNA matches it firmly. Some rows mark clone size as missing; the rest say once, few, many or name a class of expanded clone.

16 | . | TRBJ1-5 | . | TRBV18 | CASSRIQGRGNQPQHF | TGTGCCAGCTCACGTATTCAGGGTCGGGGCAATCAGCCCCAGCATTTT
14 | . | TRBJ2-2 | . | TRBV19 | CASTGVANTGELFF | TGTGCCAGTACGGGAGTTGCGAACACCGGGGAGCTGTTTTTT
16 | TRBD2 | TRBJ2-3 | . | TRBV10-1 | CASNAGYGGIADTQYF | TGCGCCAGCAATGCCGGCTACGGGGGGATTGCAGATACGCAGTATTTT
13 | TRBD2 | TRBJ2-7 | . | TRBV6-5 | CASSLREGGKQYF | TGTGCCAGCAGCCTCCGGGAGGGCGGCAAGCAGTACTTC
14 | TRBD2 | TRBJ2-1 | . | TRBV18 | CASSPPAGENEQFF | TGTGCCAGCTCACCACCAGCGGGGGAAAATGAGCAGTTCTTC
13 | . | TRBJ1-5 | once | TRBV30 | CAWSVTGNQPQHF | TGTGCCTGGAGTGTAACAGGGAACCAGCCCCAGCATTTT
14 | TRBD1 | TRBJ1-4 | . | TRBV6-5 | CASSTDRRNEKLFF | TGTGCCAGCAGTACGGACAGGAGGAATGAAAAACTGTTTTTT
12 | . | TRBJ1-2 | . | TRBV9 | CASSEGNYGYTF | TGTGCCAGCAGCGAGGGGAACTATGGCTACACCTTC
14 | . | TRBJ2-3 | . | TRBV5-1 | CASSLAGTVDTQYF | TGCGCCAGCAGCTTGGCAGGGACGGTAGATACGCAGTATTTT
11 | . | TRBJ1-2 | once | TRBV28 | CASSPSYGYTF | TGTGCCAGCAGCCCAAGCTATGGCTACACCTTC
17 | TRBD2 | TRBJ2-1 | . | TRBV2 | CASRGSGGAFLSNEQFF | TGTGCCAGCAGGGGAAGCGGGGGGGCCTTTTTGAGCAATGAGCAGTTCTTC
13 | . | TRBJ1-2 | . | TRBV12-3/TRBV12-4 | CASSLREAYGYTF | TGTGCCAGCAGTTTGAGGGAGGCCTATGGCTACACCTTC
14 | TRBD1 | TRBJ2-3 | few | TRBV6-5 | CATSQGAKTDTQYF | TGTGCCACCTCTCAGGGGGCGAAAACAGATACGCAGTATTTT
15 | . | TRBJ1-4 | . | TRBV18 | CASSPLEATNEKLFF | TGTGCCAGCTCACCTTTGGAGGCAACTAATGAAAAACTGTTTTTT
14 | . | TRBJ1-2 | . | TRBV28 | CASWTGPTNYGYTF | TGTGCCAGCTGGACCGGTCCGACCAACTATGGCTACACCTTC
16 | . | TRBJ2-5 | . | TRBV6-5 | CASSYSPPRLGETQYF | TGTGCCAGCAGTTACTCGCCTCCCCGGCTAGGGGAGACCCAGTACTTC
13 | . | TRBJ2-2 | . | TRBV3-1/TRBV3-2 | CASSLQGTGELFF | TGTGCCAGCAGCCTGCAGGGCACCGGGGAGCTGTTTTTT
16 | . | TRBJ2-7 | . | TRBV7-8 | CASSSGTTVNSYEQYF | TGTGCCAGCAGCTCCGGGACCACGGTGAACTCCTACGAGCAGTACTTC
16 | . | TRBJ2-7 | . | TRBV7-9 | CASSQPDPRWAYEQYF | TGTGCCAGCAGCCAACCGGATCCGAGGTGGGCCTACGAGCAGTACTTC